This T cell receptor beta chain was retrieved from a study of control samples from healthy donors and cancer patients. Clones were read by immunoSEQ multiplex PCR, and TCRdb kept only the in-frame ones, dropping some. Found here are about 92,000 clones, around 80% of them singletons; the top ten hold over 7.5%. Germline CDR1 is LNHDA and CDR2 is SQIVND (reference sequence). V was shortened by 3 bases and J by 5 bases, with 7 bases between the two germline ends. The length of the CDR3 is 12 residues. Sample: blood. V is TRBV19 and J is TRBJ2-5, with D possibly matching TRBD1 (6 bases). This TCR was recovered from a woman aged 60-70 years in good health. The CDR3 protein is CASSMQGETQYF. DNA for the CDR3: TGTGCCAGTAGTATGCAGGGGGAGACCCAGTACTTC.